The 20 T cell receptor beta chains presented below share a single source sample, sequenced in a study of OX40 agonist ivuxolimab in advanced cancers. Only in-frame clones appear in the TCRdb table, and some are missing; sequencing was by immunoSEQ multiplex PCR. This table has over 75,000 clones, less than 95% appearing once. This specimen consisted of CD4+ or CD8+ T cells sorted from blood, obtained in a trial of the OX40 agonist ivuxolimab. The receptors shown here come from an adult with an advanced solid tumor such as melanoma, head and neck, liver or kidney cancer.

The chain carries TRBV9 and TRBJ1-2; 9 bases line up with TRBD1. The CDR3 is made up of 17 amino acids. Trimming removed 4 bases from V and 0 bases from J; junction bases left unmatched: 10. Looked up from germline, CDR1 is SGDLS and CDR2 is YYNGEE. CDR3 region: CASSKTYRQGANYGYTF. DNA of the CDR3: TGTGCCAGCAGCAAGACATACCGACAGGGGGCTAACTATGGCTACACCTTC.

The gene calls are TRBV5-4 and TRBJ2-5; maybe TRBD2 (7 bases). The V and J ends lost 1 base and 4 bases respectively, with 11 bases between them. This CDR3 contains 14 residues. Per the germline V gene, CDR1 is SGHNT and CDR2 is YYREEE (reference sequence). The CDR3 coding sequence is TGTGCCAGCAGCTTGAGGGGGGGCGCAGAGACCCAGTACTTC. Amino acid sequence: CASSLRGGAETQYF.

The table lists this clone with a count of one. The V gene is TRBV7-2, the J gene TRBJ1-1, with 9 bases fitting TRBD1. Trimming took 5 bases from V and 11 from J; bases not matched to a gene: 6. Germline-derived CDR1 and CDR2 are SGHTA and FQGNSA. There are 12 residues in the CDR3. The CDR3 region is CASSRDRDGAFF. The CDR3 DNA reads TGTGCCAGCAGCCGGGACAGGGACGGCGCTTTCTTT.

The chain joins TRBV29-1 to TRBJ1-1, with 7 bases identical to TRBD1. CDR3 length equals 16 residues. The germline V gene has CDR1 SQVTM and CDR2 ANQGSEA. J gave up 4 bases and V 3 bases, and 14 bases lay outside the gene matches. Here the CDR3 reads CSVDPGQEAYATEAFF. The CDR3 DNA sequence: TGCAGCGTTGACCCCGGACAGGAGGCTTACGCCACTGAAGCTTTCTTT.

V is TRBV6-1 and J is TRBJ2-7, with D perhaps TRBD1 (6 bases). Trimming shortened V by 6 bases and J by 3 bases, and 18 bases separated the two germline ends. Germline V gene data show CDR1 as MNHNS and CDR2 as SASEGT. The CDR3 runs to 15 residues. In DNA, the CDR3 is TGTGCCAGCAGCGCAATAGGGGGTAGGGTCTACGAGCAGTACTTC. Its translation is CASSAIGGRVYEQYF.

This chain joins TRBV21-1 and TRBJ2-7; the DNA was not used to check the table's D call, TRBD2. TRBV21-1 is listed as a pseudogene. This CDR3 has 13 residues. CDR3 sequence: CASSKERRYEQYF. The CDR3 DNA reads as TGTGCCAGCAGCAAAGAGAGGCGATACGAGCAGTACTTC.

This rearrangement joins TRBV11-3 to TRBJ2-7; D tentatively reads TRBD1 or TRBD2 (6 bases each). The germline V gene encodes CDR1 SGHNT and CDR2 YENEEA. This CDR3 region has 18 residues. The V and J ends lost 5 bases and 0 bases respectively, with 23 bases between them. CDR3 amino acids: CASSRRGTLPTGSYEQYF. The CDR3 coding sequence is TGTGCCAGCAGCCGGAGGGGGACTCTACCGACGGGCTCCTACGAGCAGTACTTC.

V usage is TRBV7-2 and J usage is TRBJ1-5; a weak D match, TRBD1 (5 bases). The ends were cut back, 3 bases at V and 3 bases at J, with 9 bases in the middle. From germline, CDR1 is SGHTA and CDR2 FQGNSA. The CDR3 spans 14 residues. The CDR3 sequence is CASSFGGDNQPQHF. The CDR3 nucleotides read TGTGCCAGCAGCTTTGGGGGAGACAATCAGCCCCAGCATTTT.

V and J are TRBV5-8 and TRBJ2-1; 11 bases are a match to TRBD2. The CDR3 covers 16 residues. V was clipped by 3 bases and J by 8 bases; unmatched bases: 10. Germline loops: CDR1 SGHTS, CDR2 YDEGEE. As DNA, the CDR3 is TGTGCCAGCAGCTACTCAACGGTAGCGGGAGGGCATGAGCAGTTCTTC. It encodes CASSYSTVAGGHEQFF.

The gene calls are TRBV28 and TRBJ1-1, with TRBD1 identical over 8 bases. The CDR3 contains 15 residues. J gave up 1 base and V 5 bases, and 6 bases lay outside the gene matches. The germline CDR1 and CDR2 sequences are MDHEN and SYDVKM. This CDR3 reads CASSPQGAQNTEAFF. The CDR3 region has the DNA TGTGCCAGCAGTCCCCAGGGGGCGCAGAACACTGAAGCTTTCTTT.

Here the CDR3 DNA reads TGTGCCAGCGGCCAGAGCAATCAGCCCCAGCATTTT. Protein product: CASGQSNQPQHF. This sequence joins TRBV28 and TRBJ1-5; D remains unclear. V gave up 8 bases and J gave up 1 base, with 6 bases separating them. The CDR3 loop spans 12 amino acids. Per the germline V gene, CDR1 is MDHEN and CDR2 is SYDVKM.

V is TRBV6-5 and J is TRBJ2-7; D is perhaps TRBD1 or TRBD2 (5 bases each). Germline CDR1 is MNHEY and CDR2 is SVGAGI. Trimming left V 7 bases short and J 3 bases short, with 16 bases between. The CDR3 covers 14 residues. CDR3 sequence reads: CASTPRDRGYEQYF. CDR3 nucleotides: TGTGCCAGCACCCCCCGGGACCGAGGCTACGAGCAGTACTTC.

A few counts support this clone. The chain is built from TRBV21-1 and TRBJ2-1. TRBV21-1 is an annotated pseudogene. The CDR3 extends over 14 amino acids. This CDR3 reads CASSIWDGYNEQFF. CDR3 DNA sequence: TGTGCCAGCAGCATTTGGGACGGATACAATGAGCAGTTCTTC.

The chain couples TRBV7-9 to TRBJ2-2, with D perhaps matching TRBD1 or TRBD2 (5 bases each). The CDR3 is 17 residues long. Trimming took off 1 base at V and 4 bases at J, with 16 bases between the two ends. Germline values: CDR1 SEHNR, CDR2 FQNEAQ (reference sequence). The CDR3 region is CASSLVGRSGSTGELFF. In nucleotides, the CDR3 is TGTGCCAGCAGCTTAGTGGGACGGTCAGGGTCCACCGGGGAGCTGTTTTTT. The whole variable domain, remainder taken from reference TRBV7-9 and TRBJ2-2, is DTGVSQNPRHKITKRGQNVTFRCDPISEHNRLYWYRQTLGQGPEFLTYFQNEAQLEKSRLLSDRFSAERPKGSFSTLEIQRTEQGDSAMYLCASSLVGRSGSTGELFFGEGSRLTVL.

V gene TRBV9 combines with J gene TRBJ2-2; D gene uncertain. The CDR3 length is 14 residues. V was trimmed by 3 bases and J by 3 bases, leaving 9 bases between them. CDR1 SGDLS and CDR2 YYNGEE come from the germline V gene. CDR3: CASSEGGYTGELFF. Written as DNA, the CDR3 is TGTGCCAGCAGCGAAGGCGGTTACACCGGGGAGCTGTTTTTT.

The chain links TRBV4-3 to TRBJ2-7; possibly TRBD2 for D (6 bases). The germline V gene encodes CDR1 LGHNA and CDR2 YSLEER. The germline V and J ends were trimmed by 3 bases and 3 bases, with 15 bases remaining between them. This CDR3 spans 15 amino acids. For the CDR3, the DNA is TGCGCCAGCAGCCACCTCCGGGACTCATACTACGAGCAGTACTTC. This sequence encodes CASSHLRDSYYEQYF.

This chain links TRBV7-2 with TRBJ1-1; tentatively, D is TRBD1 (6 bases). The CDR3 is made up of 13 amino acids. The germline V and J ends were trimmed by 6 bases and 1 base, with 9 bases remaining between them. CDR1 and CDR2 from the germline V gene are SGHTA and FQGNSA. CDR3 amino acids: CASSWTANTEAFF. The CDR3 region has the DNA TGTGCCAGCAGTTGGACAGCGAACACTGAAGCTTTCTTT.

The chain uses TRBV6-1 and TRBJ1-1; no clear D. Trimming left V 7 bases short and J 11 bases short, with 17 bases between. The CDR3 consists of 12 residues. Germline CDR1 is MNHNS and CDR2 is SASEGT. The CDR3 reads CASTLGHPVAFF. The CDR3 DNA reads TGTGCCAGCACCCTGGGTCACCCTGTGGCTTTCTTT.

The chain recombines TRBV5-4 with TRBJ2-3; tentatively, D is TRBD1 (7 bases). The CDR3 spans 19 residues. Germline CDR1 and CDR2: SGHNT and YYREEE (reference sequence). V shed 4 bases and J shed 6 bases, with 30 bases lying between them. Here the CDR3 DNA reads TGTGCCAGCAGCCGCAGCAGGGGGAAGGGAGGCCCCAATTGGGATACGCAGTATTTT. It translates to CASSRSRGKGGPNWDTQYF.

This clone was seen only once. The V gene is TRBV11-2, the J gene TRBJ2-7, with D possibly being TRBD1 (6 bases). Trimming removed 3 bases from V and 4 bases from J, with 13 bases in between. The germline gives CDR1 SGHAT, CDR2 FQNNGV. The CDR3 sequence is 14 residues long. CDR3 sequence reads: CASSFTGNRYEQYF. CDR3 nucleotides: TGTGCCAGCAGCTTTACAGGGAACAGGTACGAGCAGTACTTC.